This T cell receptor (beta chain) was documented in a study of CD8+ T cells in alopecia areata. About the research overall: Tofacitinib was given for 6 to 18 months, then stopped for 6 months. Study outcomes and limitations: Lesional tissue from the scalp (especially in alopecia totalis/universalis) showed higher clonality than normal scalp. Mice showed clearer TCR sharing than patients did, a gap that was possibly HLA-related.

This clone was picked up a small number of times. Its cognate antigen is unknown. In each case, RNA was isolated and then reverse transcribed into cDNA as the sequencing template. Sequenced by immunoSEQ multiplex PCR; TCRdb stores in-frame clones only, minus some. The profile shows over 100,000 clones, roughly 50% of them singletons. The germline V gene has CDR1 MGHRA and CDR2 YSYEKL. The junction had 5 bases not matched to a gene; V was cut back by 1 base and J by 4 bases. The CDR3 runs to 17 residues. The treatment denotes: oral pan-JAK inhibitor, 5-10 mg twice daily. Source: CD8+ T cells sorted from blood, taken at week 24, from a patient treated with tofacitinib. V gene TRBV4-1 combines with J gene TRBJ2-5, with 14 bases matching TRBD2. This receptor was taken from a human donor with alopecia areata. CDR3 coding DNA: TGCGCCAGCAGCCAAGGACTAGCGGGGGGGATTCGAGAGACCCAGTACTTC. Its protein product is CASSQGLAGGIRETQYF.